This T cell receptor beta chain derives from a study of shared T cell receptors in the human thymus. The CDR3 spans 15 residues. V was clipped by 6 bases and J by 8 bases, with 19 bases between them. Germline lookup yields CDR1 MDHEN and CDR2 SYDVKM. Assay used: immunoSEQ multiplex PCR; TCRdb lists only in-frame clones, some missing. This sample carries 700,000 or so clones, roughly 88% of them seen once, and the ten largest clones take over 0.008%. These data were also filed under a second study, of human thymus T cells. This second study notes: Thymus was obtained from resections taken during corrective heart surgery. Gene usage (both V and J) appeared biased in thymic and blood repertoires. Thymic repertoires from unrelated individuals overlapped highly, related research reported.

The sample comprised thymocytes. The source of this sequence is a girl under two years old with a congenital heart defect. V is TRBV28 and J is TRBJ1-4; D might be TRBD1 (5 bases). CDR3 in amino acids: CASRDHRQRLEKLFF. The CDR3 DNA reads TGTGCCAGCAGGGACCACAGGCAAAGGTTGGAAAAACTGTTTTTT. The full variable domain, its missing parts supplied by reference TRBV28 and TRBJ1-4, is DVKVTQSSRYLVKRTGEKVFLECVQDMDHENMFWYRQDPGLGLRLIYFSYDVKMKEKGDIPEGYSVSREKKERFSLILESASTNQTSMYLCASRDHRQRLEKLFFGSGTQLSVL.